The sequence of this TCR beta chain was determined in a study of shared clonotypes between healthy human individuals. The CDR3 runs 16 residues. CDR1 and CDR2 from the germline V gene are SGDLS and YYNGEE. Trimming removed 3 bases at V and 0 bases at J, with 12 bases between. Study outcomes and limitations: Sampling involved blood alone; tissue repertoires likely differ.

The method was immunoSEQ multiplex PCR; TCRdb's version includes in-frame clones alone and lacks a portion of them. Altogether roughly 480,000 clones are present, less than 80% being singletons, with the ten largest covering roughly 12%. As concerns this clone: Its target is not known.

The source is a middle-aged woman in good health. Some clones in this sample may be carry-over from other donors' samples. The J gene is TRBJ2-2, the V gene TRBV9; TRBD1 is a possible D gene (5 bases). The sample comprised PBMCs. The CDR3 protein is CASSGRQFANTGELFF. CDR3 in DNA: TGTGCCAGCAGCGGGAGACAGTTCGCGAACACCGGGGAGCTGTTTTTT.